Each of the 10 T cell receptor beta chains below was sequenced from the same sample in a study of blood T cell repertoires in COVID-19. The protocol was immunoSEQ multiplex PCR, while the TCRdb copy is restricted to in-frame clones and leaves out a portion. The table has approximately 400,000 clones, more than 70% seen once. Input material: PBMCs or T cells enriched from blood (not recorded which). The receptors here all came from a man aged 30-40 years who had recovered from COVID-19.

V gene TRBV4-2 combines with J gene TRBJ1-3; D remains ambiguous. This CDR3 spans 16 amino acids. V was shortened by 0 bases and J by 4 bases, with 13 bases between the two germline ends. Germline V gene lookup returns CDR1 LGHNA and CDR2 YNFKEQ. The DNA for the CDR3 is TGTGCCAGCAGCCAAGAAAGGCGGCCGAAGGGAAACACCATATATTTT. Encoded protein: CASSQERRPKGNTIYF.

This sequence joins TRBV12-5 and TRBJ1-2; 9 bases are a match to TRBD1. Germline CDR1 LGHNT, CDR2 FRNRAP. Unmatched junction bases numbered 10, after V lost 1 base and J lost 10 bases. The CDR3 length is 15 residues. The CDR3, as DNA: TGTGCTAGTGGTTTGGGAGCAACCCGGACAGGGGTCTACACCTTC. Translating it yields CASGLGATRTGVYTF.

The rearrangement uses TRBV28 and TRBJ1-4; D may be TRBD1 (6 bases). The V gene's germline CDR1 is MDHEN and CDR2 SYDVKM. Deletions cut 6 bases from V and 3 bases from J, with 14 bases between. The CDR3 runs 15 residues. CDR3 coding DNA: TGTGCCAGCAGGAGTCAGGGGCTGGCTAATGAAAAACTGTTTTTT. This encodes CASRSQGLANEKLFF.

The chain carries TRBV4-2 and TRBJ2-5; unclear D gene. CDR1 LGHNA and CDR2 YNFKEQ come from the germline V gene. This CDR3 spans 13 amino acids. V was clipped by 3 bases and J by 5 bases, with 10 bases between them. Here the CDR3 reads CASSQTPVETQYF. CDR3 bases: TGTGCCAGCAGCCAGACACCCGTGGAGACCCAGTACTTC.

With regard to this clone: The same CDR3 is also encoded by other DNA sequences in this sample. This rearrangement joins TRBV18 to TRBJ1-1; no clear D. The germline V gene has CDR1 KGHSH and CDR2 LQKENI. V was trimmed by 2 bases and J by 3 bases, leaving 7 bases between them. This CDR3 has 13 residues. The CDR3 is CASSPTGDTEAFF. The CDR3 DNA reads TGTGCCAGCTCACCAACCGGGGACACTGAAGCTTTCTTT. The whole variable domain, remainder taken from reference TRBV18 and TRBJ1-1, is NAGVMQNPRHLVRRRGQEARLRCSPMKGHSHVYWYRQLPEEGLKFMVYLQKENIIDESGMPKERFSAEFPKEGPSILRIQQVVRGDSAAYFCASSPTGDTEAFFGQGTRLTVV.

This clone came up a few times. The rearrangement uses TRBV18 and TRBJ1-5, with D tentatively TRBD1 (6 bases). Germline values: CDR1 KGHSH, CDR2 LQKENI. The V and J ends lost 5 bases and 0 bases respectively, with 8 bases between them. The CDR3 runs 14 residues. CDR3 bases: TGTGCCAGCTCAACAGGGAATAGCAATCAGCCCCAGCATTTT. Protein: CASSTGNSNQPQHF.

The chain has TRBV4-3 and TRBJ2-2; TRBD2 is a possible D gene (6 bases). The CDR3 covers 15 residues. In germline, CDR1 is LGHNA, CDR2 YSLEER. V lost 4 bases to trimming and J lost 6 bases, with 15 bases between them. CDR3 coding DNA: TGCGCCAGCAGCCTCTCTTCGGAGGGTCCCGGGGAGCTGTTTTTT. Protein sequence: CASSLSSEGPGELFF.

This clone was seen only once. This CDR3 reads CASTRGSMNTEAFF. In nucleotides, the CDR3 is TGTGCCAGCACCAGGGGGTCGATGAACACTGAAGCTTTCTTT. The J gene is TRBJ1-1, the V gene TRBV7-2; 7 nucleotides align to TRBD1. CDR3 length: 14 amino acids. Germline V gene sequence: CDR1 SGHTA, CDR2 FQGNSA. Losses at the gene ends were 7 bases for V and 0 bases for J; bases not matched to a gene: 5. Supplemented by reference TRBV7-2 and TRBJ1-1, the full variable domain reads GAGVSQSPSNKVTEKGKDVELRCDPISGHTALYWYRQSLGQGLEFLIYFQGNSAPDKSGLPSDRFSAERTGGSVSTLTIQRTQQEDSAVYLCASTRGSMNTEAFFGQGTRLTVV.

The chain combines TRBV5-1 with TRBJ1-1; D might be TRBD1 (5 bases). Trimming removed 2 bases from V and 6 bases from J, with 11 bases in between. The germline V gene encodes CDR1 SGHRS and CDR2 YFSETQ. This CDR3 region has 13 residues. CDR3 residues: CASSFGGGSEAFF. The CDR3 DNA reads TGCGCCAGCAGCTTCGGCGGGGGGTCTGAAGCTTTCTTT.

The chain has TRBV12-5 and TRBJ1-1, with TRBD1 matching over 7 bases. The germline CDR1 and CDR2 sequences are LGHNT and FRNRAP. The trim removed 4 bases at V and 11 bases at J, leaving 13 bases unmatched. The CDR3 totals 14 residues. CDR3 in amino acids: CASGSGRTGDWAFF. As DNA, the CDR3 is TGTGCTAGTGGTTCAGGCAGAACAGGGGATTGGGCTTTCTTT.